This is a list of T cell receptor beta chains from one sample in a study of blood T cell repertoires in COVID-19. The method was immunoSEQ multiplex PCR; TCRdb's version includes in-frame clones alone and lacks a portion of them. Of over 40,000 clones in the sample, 84% are singletons; the top ten hold 6.5% to 8%. Sequenced: peripheral blood. Every receptor here comes from a human donor in a cohort sampled during active COVID-19. Both conserved end residues are part of each CDR3. The order of the fields is J gene, CDR3 length, clone size, V gene, D gene, CDR3 DNA, CDR3 protein. The D gene is left open where the match is weak. Only part of the rows carry a size: once, few, many, or a class if the clone is expanded.

J: TRBJ2-3; length: 18; size: -; V: TRBV25-1; D: TRBD2; DNA: TGTGCCAGCAGTGAATGGGGGGGCCTAGCGGGTATTTCAGATACGCAGTATTTT; CDR3: CASSEWGGLAGISDTQYF
J: TRBJ2-7; length: 14; size: -; V: TRBV18; D: -; DNA: TGTGCCAGCTCACCTGGACTCAGCTCCTACGAGCAGTACTTC; CDR3: CASSPGLSSYEQYF
J: TRBJ1-5; length: 15; size: -; V: TRBV30; D: TRBD1; DNA: TGTGCCTGGAGGTCGGGACAGAAGAGCAATCAGCCCCAGCATTTT; CDR3: CAWRSGQKSNQPQHF
J: TRBJ2-5; length: 13; size: -; V: TRBV2; D: TRBD1; DNA: TGTGCCAGCGCGTTGACAGGGGGTGAGACCCAGTACTTC; CDR3: CASALTGGETQYF
J: TRBJ2-5; length: 13; size: -; V: TRBV18; D: -; DNA: TGTGCCAGCTCCTTTGGACAGCAAGAGACCCAGTACTTC; CDR3: CASSFGQQETQYF
J: TRBJ1-2; length: 14; size: once; V: TRBV7-9; D: -; DNA: TGTGCCAGCAGCTTAGCGGGGGGGCCGGGTGGCTACACCTTC; CDR3: CASSLAGGPGGYTF
J: TRBJ2-7; length: 14; size: -; V: TRBV2; D: TRBD2; DNA: TGTGCCAGCAGTTCAGGGACTAGCGGATACGAGCAGTACTTC; CDR3: CASSSGTSGYEQYF
J: TRBJ1-1; length: 15; size: -; V: TRBV5-1; D: -; DNA: TGCGCCAGCAGCTTGAGGACCGGGGAGGGCACTGAAGCTTTCTTT; CDR3: CASSLRTGEGTEAFF
J: TRBJ2-1; length: 14; size: -; V: TRBV9; D: -; DNA: TGTGCCAGCAGCGTAGGCCAGGTCTACAATGAGCAGTTCTTC; CDR3: CASSVGQVYNEQFF
J: TRBJ2-3; length: 11; size: -; V: TRBV29-1; D: -; DNA: TGCAGCGTGTGGGGGGTAGATACGCAGTATTTT; CDR3: CSVWGVDTQYF